This entry concerns a single TCR beta chain. Noted time point: pre-reinfection, 55 to 20 weeks before reinfection detection. No in vitro expansion preceded TCR sequencing of the sorted cells. CDR3 length: 15 residues. The germline CDR1 and CDR2 sequences are MNHNS and SASEGT. The trim removed 6 bases at V and 1 base at J, leaving 6 bases unmatched. TCRdb keeps only in-frame clones here, not all; method: immunoSEQ multiplex PCR. The sample holds tens of thousands of clones; about nine tenths are singletons and the top ten take 0.95% to 1.1%. The data derive from a study of memory CD8 T cells in hepatitis C reinfection. For the study at large: Pre-reinfection sampling occurred 55 to 20 weeks ahead of detected reinfection.

This sequence was found in a man between 18 and 35 years old with hepatitis C virus infection. The source material was naive CD8+ T cells sorted from blood. The J gene is TRBJ2-1, the V gene TRBV6-1, with 7 bases identical to TRBD1. The CDR3 nucleotides read TGTGCCAGCAGGTATGGACAGGTTTCCTACAATGAGCAGTTCTTC. It yields the protein CASRYGQVSYNEQFF.